This T cell receptor (beta chain) originates from a study of T cell repertoires in cytomegalovirus infection. This clonotype has at least ten counts. TCRdb called the reads again in MiXCR, with one record for every CDR3 protein. The repertoire holds 200,000 to 300,000 distinct CDR3 sequences, with approximately 8.3% as singletons. CDR3 length equals 17 residues. With 2 bases clipped from V and 6 bases from J, the junction kept 9 bases outside the gene matches. CDR1 and CDR2 (germline): MNHEY, SVGEGT. This receptor was taken from a human donor in good health (CMV status not recorded). Some clones in this sample may be carry-over from other donors' samples. The genes are TRBV6-2 or TRBV6-3 and TRBJ2-3; 12 nucleotides line up with TRBD2. Sequences were obtained from PBMCs. The CDR3 nucleotides read TGTGCCAGCAGTTACACCGGACTAGCGGGAAAGGTGGATACGCAGTATTTT. It is translated as CASSYTGLAGKVDTQYF.